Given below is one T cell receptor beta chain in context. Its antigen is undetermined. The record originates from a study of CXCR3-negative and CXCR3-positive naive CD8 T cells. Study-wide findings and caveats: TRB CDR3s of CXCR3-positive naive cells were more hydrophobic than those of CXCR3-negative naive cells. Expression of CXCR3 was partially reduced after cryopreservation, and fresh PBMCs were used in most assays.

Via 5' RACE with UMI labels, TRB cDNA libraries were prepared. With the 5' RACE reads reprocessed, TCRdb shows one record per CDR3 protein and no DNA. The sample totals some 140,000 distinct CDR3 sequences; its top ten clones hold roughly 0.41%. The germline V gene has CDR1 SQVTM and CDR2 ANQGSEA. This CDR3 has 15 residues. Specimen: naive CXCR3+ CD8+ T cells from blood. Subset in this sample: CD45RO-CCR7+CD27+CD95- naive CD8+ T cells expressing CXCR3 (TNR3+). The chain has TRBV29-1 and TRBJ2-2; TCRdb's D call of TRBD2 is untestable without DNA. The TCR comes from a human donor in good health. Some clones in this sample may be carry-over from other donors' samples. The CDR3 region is CSVVLAGVRTGELFF.